This TCR beta chain was profiled in a study of blood T cells in healthy people across ages. About this clonotype: Its matching antigen is unknown.

Overall study findings and caveats: Calculation of diversity from one million T cells yielded estimates considered to be underestimates.

The study recruited healthy Caucasian donors from Russia who were aged roughly 6 to 100. With a J-beta primer mix and a sample-barcoded 5' primer, a second PCR ran about 7 to 11 cycles. Each cDNA was tagged by a template-switch adaptor containing 12 random nucleotides. Via MiXCR, TCRdb re-called the 5' RACE reads, giving one row per CDR3 protein. The data contain 1.5 million to 2 million distinct CDR3 sequences, 30% to 40% of them singletons. The length of the CDR3 is 14 residues. The V end was cut by 10 bases, the J end by 0 bases, with 13 bases between. V and J are TRBV12-3 or TRBV12-4 and TRBJ1-5; D not resolved. The receptor comes from a human donor in good health. The sequenced material came from blood. Here the CDR3 reads CATAAGYSNQPQHF. CDR3 nucleotides: TGTGCCACTGCCGCGGGGTATAGCAATCAGCCCCAGCATTTT.